The next 26 T cell receptor beta chains were all read from a single sample in a study of blood T cell repertoires in COVID-19. Generated by immunoSEQ multiplex PCR, the TCRdb table keeps only in-frame clones and is missing some. This table holds approximately 120,000 clones, roughly 90% found once. Sequencing input: peripheral blood. The receptors originated from a man aged 50 or older with COVID-19, enrolled during active disease.

V usage is TRBV7-8 and J usage is TRBJ2-3; the D gene is possibly TRBD2 (7 bases). This CDR3 spans 16 amino acids. CDR1 and CDR2 from the germline V gene are SGHVS and FQNEAQ. Between the trimmed V and J ends, which lost 5 bases and 5 bases, there was a span of 20 bases. The DNA of the CDR3 is TGTGCCAGCAGCCCACCCGGACTAGGGGGGCAAGATACGCAGTATTTT. Translation gives CASSPPGLGGQDTQYF.

Concerning this clone: The sample contains more than one DNA sequence encoding this CDR3. The chain recombines TRBV5-1 with TRBJ2-1; D possibly corresponds to TRBD2 (6 bases). This CDR3 is 15 amino acids long. The germline V gene has CDR1 SGHRS and CDR2 YFSETQ. Trimming stripped 4 bases from V and 1 base from J, with 12 bases between. The CDR3 loop reads CASSPGLESYNEQFF. The CDR3 DNA reads TGCGCCAGCAGCCCGGGACTGGAGTCCTACAATGAGCAGTTCTTC. The full variable domain, its missing parts supplied by reference TRBV5-1 and TRBJ2-1, is KAGVTQTPRYLIKTRGQQVTLSCSPISGHRSVSWYQQTPGQGLQFLFEYFSETQRNKGNFPGRFSGRQFSNSRSEMNVSTLELGDSALYLCASSPGLESYNEQFFGPGTRLTVL.

The J gene is TRBJ1-2, the V gene TRBV30; 7 nucleotides align to TRBD1. This CDR3 has 14 residues. Per the germline V gene, CDR1 is GTSNPN and CDR2 is SVGIG (reference sequence). After removal of 3 bases from V and 0 bases from J, the junction contained 4 bases not matched to a gene. The CDR3, as DNA: TGTGCCTGGAGCGATGGACAGGCTAACTATGGCTACACCTTC. Translating it yields CAWSDGQANYGYTF.

The chain combines TRBV28 with TRBJ2-2; tentatively, D is TRBD2 (5 bases). The length of the CDR3 is 16 residues. Germline CDR1 MDHEN, CDR2 SYDVKM. V lost 6 bases, J lost 2 bases, and 16 bases lay in between. The CDR3 region has the DNA TGTGCCAGCAGGTCGGGATCCCAAAGAAACACCGGGGAGCTGTTTTTT. As protein: CASRSGSQRNTGELFF.

V gene TRBV27 combines with J gene TRBJ2-5; a possible D gene is TRBD2 (6 bases). This CDR3 region has 14 residues. Germline loops: CDR1 MNHEY, CDR2 SMNVEV (reference sequence). V was trimmed by 4 bases and J by 6 bases, leaving 15 bases between them. The CDR3 spells CASSSPGDGKTQYF. The CDR3 DNA sequence: TGTGCCAGCAGTTCCCCGGGAGATGGAAAGACCCAGTACTTC.

The chain combines TRBV28 with TRBJ1-5, with 8 bases that match TRBD1. The J segment lost 2 bases and the V segment lost 3 bases, leaving 3 bases of the junction unmatched. Per the germline V gene, CDR1 is MDHEN and CDR2 is SYDVKM. This CDR3 is built from 15 residues. In nucleotides, the CDR3 is TGTGCCAGCAGTTTCCTACAGGGGGGCAATCAGCCCCAGCATTTT. This encodes CASSFLQGGNQPQHF.

This clone was seen only once. The rearrangement joins TRBV19 to TRBJ2-5; tentatively, D is TRBD2 (6 bases). V was pared by 3 bases and J by 5 bases, with 7 bases between. Germline V lookup: CDR1 LNHDA, CDR2 SQIVND (reference sequence). This CDR3 is 12 amino acids long. DNA for the CDR3: TGTGCCAGTAGTATTGGGGGGGAGACCCAGTACTTC. Its protein is CASSIGGETQYF.

To note about this clone: Germline and junction disagree at one end, which may indicate a read error. The genes are TRBV10-3 and TRBJ2-7, with 13 bases identical to TRBD2. Germline CDR1 and CDR2: ENHRY and SYGVKD. The CDR3 is 16 residues long. In DNA, the CDR3 is TGTGCCACCAGTCCCGGGACTAGCGGGAAACCCTACGAGCAGTACTTC. Translation gives CATSPGTSGKPYEQYF.

The V and J genes are TRBV6-5 and TRBJ2-7, with unresolved D. The germline CDR1 and CDR2 sequences are MNHEY and SVGAGI. Trimming cost V 0 bases and J 2 bases, with 8 bases left between them. The CDR3 runs to 14 residues. The CDR3: CASSYSSQAYEQYF. The CDR3 coding sequence is TGTGCCAGCAGTTACTCGAGCCAGGCCTACGAGCAGTACTTC.

This clone was observed once. J is TRBJ1-5 and V is TRBV18; no definite D call. The V and J ends lost 3 bases and 4 bases respectively, with 7 bases between them. CDR1 is KGHSH, CDR2 LQKENI, per germline. The CDR3 contains 13 residues. As DNA, the CDR3 is TGTGCCAGCTCACCCGGGGAGAATCAGCCCCAGCATTTT. It is translated as CASSPGENQPQHF.

The rearrangement joins TRBV28 to TRBJ2-2; D unresolved. Germline V gene sequence: CDR1 MDHEN, CDR2 SYDVKM. The CDR3 has 15 residues. V lost 3 bases, J lost 0 bases, and 8 bases lay in between. The CDR3 coding sequence is TGTGCCAGCAGTTTGGGCAGTGCGAACACCGGGGAGCTGTTTTTT. Protein: CASSLGSANTGELFF.

The chain joins TRBV11-2 to TRBJ2-4, with D possibly TRBD2 on 5 matching bases. This CDR3 is 13 amino acids long. V lost 3 bases to trimming and J lost 8 bases, with 11 bases between them. Germline V gene lookup returns CDR1 SGHAT and CDR2 FQNNGV. The CDR3 DNA reads as TGTGCCAGCAGCTTCCCCGGGGTCGACATTCAGTACTTC. This encodes CASSFPGVDIQYF.

The chain has TRBV5-1 and TRBJ2-3; the match to TRBD2 covers 13 bases. Germline V gives CDR1 SGHRS, CDR2 YFSETQ. The V and J ends lost 0 bases and 7 bases, in that order; junction bases with no gene match: 8. The CDR3 is 17 amino acids. Here the CDR3 reads CASSLDGLAGAMNTQYF. CDR3 sequence (DNA): TGCGCCAGCAGCTTGGATGGACTAGCGGGAGCGATGAATACGCAGTATTTT.

The V call is TRBV28, the J call TRBJ2-3; a weak D match, TRBD2 (6 bases). V gave up 5 bases and J gave up 6 bases, with 15 bases separating them. CDR1 MDHEN and CDR2 SYDVKM come from the germline V gene. The CDR3 totals 14 residues. The CDR3 region is CASSEGDRGDTQYF. CDR3 sequence (DNA): TGTGCCAGCAGTGAGGGCGACCGGGGGGATACGCAGTATTTT.

V gene TRBV5-5 combines with J gene TRBJ2-2, with 12 bases matching TRBD2. The CDR3 is 16 residues long. The J segment lost 4 bases and the V segment lost 4 bases, leaving 5 bases of the junction unmatched. Germline CDR1 and CDR2: SGHKS and YYEKEE (reference sequence). The CDR3 here is CASSQTSGRSTGELFF. As DNA, the CDR3 is TGTGCCAGCAGCCAGACTAGCGGGAGAAGCACCGGGGAGCTGTTTTTT.

V and J are TRBV2 and TRBJ2-7, with TRBD2 identical over 7 bases. Germline CDR1 reads SNHLY; CDR2 reads FYNNEI. V was pared by 2 bases and J by 4 bases, with 11 bases of the junction left unmatched. The CDR3 has 16 residues. CDR3 DNA: TGTGCCAGCAGTGAACTGGGGGAGGGCGACGGTTACGAGCAGTACTTC. This encodes CASSELGEGDGYEQYF.

The J gene is TRBJ1-1, the V gene TRBV18; a possible D gene is TRBD1 (5 bases). Trimming removed 3 bases at V and 0 bases at J, with 11 bases between. Per germline, CDR1 KGHSH and CDR2 LQKENI. The CDR3 runs 15 residues. DNA of the CDR3: TGTGCCAGCTCACCTCTCCGGGACTTGAACACTGAAGCTTTCTTT. Amino acid sequence: CASSPLRDLNTEAFF.

The chain employs TRBV3-1 (or the pseudogene TRBV3-2) and TRBJ1-1; 7 nucleotides align to TRBD1. CDR3 length: 14 amino acids. V trimming: 4 bases; J trimming: 3 bases; junction bases outside the gene matches: 5. Germline V gives CDR1 LGHDT, CDR2 YNNKEL (reference sequence). The CDR3 here is CASSRTGTDTEAFF. CDR3 nucleotides: TGTGCCAGCAGCCGAACCGGGACAGACACTGAAGCTTTCTTT.

As to this clone: The identical CDR3 is also encoded by other nucleotide sequences in the sample. The chain joins TRBV11-2 to TRBJ2-7, with a tentative D call TRBD1 (5 bases). V shed 5 bases and J shed 3 bases, with 8 bases lying between them. CDR3 length equals 12 residues. Germline assignment: CDR1 SGHAT and CDR2 FQNNGV. CDR3 in amino acids: CASSLQGYEQYF. DNA of the CDR3: TGTGCCAGCAGCCTTCAGGGCTACGAGCAGTACTTC. Full variable domain (remainder filled in from reference TRBV11-2 and TRBJ2-7): EAGVAQSPRYKIIEKRQSVAFWCNPISGHATLYWYQQILGQGPKLLIQFQNNGVVDDSQLPKDRFSAERLKGVDSTLKIQPAKLEDSAVYLCASSLQGYEQYFGPGTRLTVT.

This chain links TRBV9 with TRBJ2-1; no clear D. Germline CDR1 and CDR2: SGDLS and YYNGEE. V was shortened by 0 bases and J by 6 bases, with 10 bases between the two germline ends. The CDR3 is made up of 14 amino acids. The CDR3 DNA is TGTGCCAGCAGCGTAGCTGGGCCAGGCAATGAGCAGTTCTTC. It codes for CASSVAGPGNEQFF. Based on the CDR3 plus reference TRBV9 and TRBJ2-1, the full variable domain is DSGVTQTPKHLITATGQRVTLRCSPRSGDLSVYWYQQSLDQGLQFLIQYYNGEERAKGNILERFSAQQFPDLHSELNLSSLELGDSALYFCASSVAGPGNEQFFGPGTRLTVL.

V and J are TRBV4-2 and TRBJ2-3, with D tentatively TRBD2 (6 bases). Trimming cost V 0 bases and J 4 bases, with 14 bases left between them. The CDR3 length is 16 residues. Germline V gene data show CDR1 as LGHNA and CDR2 as YNFKEQ. CDR3 sequence reads: CASSQETGPSADTQYF. The CDR3 DNA follows: TGTGCCAGCAGCCAAGAAACCGGACCTAGCGCAGATACGCAGTATTTT.

The rearrangement links TRBV28 to TRBJ2-2, with D possibly matching TRBD2 (6 bases). Trimming pared 5 bases from V and 1 base from J, leaving 11 bases between. CDR3 length: 15 residues. Germline values: CDR1 MDHEN, CDR2 SYDVKM. The CDR3 DNA reads TGTGCCAGCAGTCCCGGGACTCTGAACACCGGGGAGCTGTTTTTT. Amino acid sequence: CASSPGTLNTGELFF.

This chain joins TRBV29-1 and TRBJ2-3; 12 bases are a match to TRBD2. This CDR3 has 15 residues. With V trimmed by 2 bases and J by 4 bases, 4 bases remained unmatched. The germline V gene encodes CDR1 SQVTM and CDR2 ANQGSEA. The CDR3 here is CSVETLAGGSDTQYF. The CDR3 DNA is TGCAGCGTTGAAACGCTAGCGGGAGGGTCAGATACGCAGTATTTT.

The table lists this clone with a count of one. The chain combines TRBV30 with TRBJ2-3; D perhaps matches TRBD2 (6 bases). With 0 bases removed from V and 4 bases from J, the gap between germline ends came to 17 bases. CDR3 length: 16 amino acids. CDR1 and CDR2 from the germline V gene are GTSNPN and SVGIG (reference sequence). This chain's CDR3 is CAWSVLLTGVPDTQYF. DNA of the CDR3: TGTGCCTGGAGTGTTCTACTAACGGGAGTGCCAGATACGCAGTATTTT. The full variable domain, in which reference TRBV30 and TRBJ2-3 provide the parts outside the CDR3, is SQTIHQWPATLVQPVGSPLSLECTVEGTSNPNLYWYRQAAGRGLQLLFYSVGIGQISSEVPQNLSASRPQDRQFILSSKKLLLSDSGFYLCAWSVLLTGVPDTQYFGPGTRLTVL.

The chain links TRBV3-1 (or the pseudogene TRBV3-2) to TRBJ2-1, with D maybe TRBD1 (6 bases). Trimming pared 1 base from V and 2 bases from J, leaving 18 bases between. Germline V gene lookup returns CDR1 LGHDT and CDR2 YNNKEL (reference sequence). There are 18 residues in the CDR3. The DNA of the CDR3 is TGTGCCAGCAGCCAAGGGGGGCGTGGGAGAATAACCTACAATGAGCAGTTCTTC. Translated: CASSQGGRGRITYNEQFF.

This sequence joins TRBV24-1 and TRBJ2-2; 7 nucleotides align to TRBD1. Germline V CDR1 and CDR2: KGHDR, SFDVKD. The J segment lost 3 bases and the V segment lost 5 bases, leaving 2 bases of the junction unmatched. The length of the CDR3 is 14 residues. The CDR3 region is CATSGDRDTGELFF. DNA of the CDR3: TGTGCCACCAGTGGTGACAGGGACACCGGGGAGCTGTTTTTT.